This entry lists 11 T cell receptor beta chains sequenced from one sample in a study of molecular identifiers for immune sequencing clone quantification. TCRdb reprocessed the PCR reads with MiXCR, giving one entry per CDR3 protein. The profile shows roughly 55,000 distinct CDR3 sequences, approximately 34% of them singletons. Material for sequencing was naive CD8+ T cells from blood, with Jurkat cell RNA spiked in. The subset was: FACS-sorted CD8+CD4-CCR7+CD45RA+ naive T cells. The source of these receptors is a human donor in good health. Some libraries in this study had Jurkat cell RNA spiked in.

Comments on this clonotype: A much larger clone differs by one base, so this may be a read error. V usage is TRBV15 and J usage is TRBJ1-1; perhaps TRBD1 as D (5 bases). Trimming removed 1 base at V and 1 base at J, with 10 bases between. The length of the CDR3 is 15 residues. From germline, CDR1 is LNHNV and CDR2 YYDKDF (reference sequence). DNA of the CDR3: TGTGCCACCAGCAGAGGCGGGGCAGGGAACACTGAAGCTTTCTTT. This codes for CATSRGGAGNTEAFF.

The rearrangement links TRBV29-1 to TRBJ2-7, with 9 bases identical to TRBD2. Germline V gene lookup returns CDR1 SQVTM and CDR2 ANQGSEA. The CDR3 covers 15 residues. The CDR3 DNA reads TGCAACGCTGAGTTAACTAGCGGGCGTCCGGGGGAGCAGTACTTC. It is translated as CNAELTSGRPGEQYF.

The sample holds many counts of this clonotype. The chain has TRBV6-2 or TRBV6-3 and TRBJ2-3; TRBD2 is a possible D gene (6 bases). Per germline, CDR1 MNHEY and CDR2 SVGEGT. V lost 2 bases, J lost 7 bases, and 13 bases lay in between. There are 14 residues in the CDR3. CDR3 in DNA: TGTGCCAGCAGTTACGCTAGCGCAGGGAATACGCAGTATTTT. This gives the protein CASSYASAGNTQYF.

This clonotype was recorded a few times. In DNA, the CDR3 is TGTGCCAGCAGTTACTTGGGGCTCCTTCTAGCGGGAGTGAGCAATGAGCAGTTCTTC. It translates to CASSYLGLLLAGVSNEQFF. This rearrangement joins TRBV6-2 or TRBV6-3 to TRBJ2-1, with TRBD2 identical over 10 bases. The V gene end was trimmed by 1 base and the J gene end by 6 bases; junction bases not matched to a gene: 15. Germline loops: CDR1 MNHEY, CDR2 SVGEGT. The CDR3 spans 19 residues.

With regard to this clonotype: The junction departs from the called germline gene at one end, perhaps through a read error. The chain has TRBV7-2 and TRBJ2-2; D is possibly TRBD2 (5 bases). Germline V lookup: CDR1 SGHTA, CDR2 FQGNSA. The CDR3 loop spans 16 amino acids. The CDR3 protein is CASPGPAVLKPGELVF. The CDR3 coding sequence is TGTGCCAGCCCGGGCCCCGCAGTGTTGAAGCCCGGGGAGCTGGTTTTT.

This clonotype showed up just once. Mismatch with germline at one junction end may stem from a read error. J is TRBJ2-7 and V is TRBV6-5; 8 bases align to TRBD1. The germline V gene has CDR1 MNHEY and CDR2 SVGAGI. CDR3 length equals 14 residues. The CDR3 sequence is CASSYSQGAYELYF. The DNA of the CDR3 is TGTGCCAGCAGTTACTCCCAGGGGGCCTACGAGCTGTACTTC.

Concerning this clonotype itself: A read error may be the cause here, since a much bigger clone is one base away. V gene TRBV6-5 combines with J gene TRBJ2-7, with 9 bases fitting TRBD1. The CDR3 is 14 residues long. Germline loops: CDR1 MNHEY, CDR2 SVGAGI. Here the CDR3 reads CASSSRDRADEQNF. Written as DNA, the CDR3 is TGTGCCAGCAGTTCCAGGGACAGGGCTGACGAGCAGAACTTC.

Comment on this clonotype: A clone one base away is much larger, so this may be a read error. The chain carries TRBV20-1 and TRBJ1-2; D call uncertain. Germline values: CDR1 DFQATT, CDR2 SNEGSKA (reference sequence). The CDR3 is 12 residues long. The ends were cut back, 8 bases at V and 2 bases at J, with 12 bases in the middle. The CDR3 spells CSPCHKNYGYTF. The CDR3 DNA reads TGCAGTCCCTGCCACAAGAACTATGGCTACACCTTC.

The CDR3 DNA sequence: TGCAGTGCTAGAGACTCTGTTAGAGACTCTTATCAGCCCCAGCATTTT. Amino acid sequence: CSARDSVRDSYQPQHF. This chain connects TRBV20-1 to TRBJ1-5, with unresolved D. The CDR3 length is 16 residues. V was pared by 0 bases and J by 5 bases, with 17 bases between. Germline-derived CDR1 and CDR2 are DFQATT and SNEGSKA (reference sequence).

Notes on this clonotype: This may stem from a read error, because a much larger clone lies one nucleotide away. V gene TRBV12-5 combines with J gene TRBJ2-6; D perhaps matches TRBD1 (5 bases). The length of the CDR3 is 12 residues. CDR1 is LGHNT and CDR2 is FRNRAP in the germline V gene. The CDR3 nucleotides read TGTGCTAGTGTTTCTGGGGCCGACGTCCTGACTTTC. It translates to CASVSGADVLTF.

CDR3 amino acids: CSARDVRGQDTGELFF. The DNA for the CDR3 is TGCAGTGCTAGAGATGTTAGGGGGCAGGACACCGGGGAGCTGTTTTTT. The rearrangement uses TRBV20-1 and TRBJ2-2; 7 bases line up with TRBD1. The CDR3 extends over 16 amino acids. V was pared by 0 bases and J by 3 bases, with 7 bases of the junction left unmatched. Germline-derived CDR1 and CDR2 are DFQATT and SNEGSKA (reference sequence).